Presented here are 12 T cell receptor beta chains from one specimen sequenced in a study of T cells in Graves' hyperthyroidism and ophthalmopathy. TCR beta CDR3 regions were amplified from RNA. A set of HTBI primers served as the primers for a first-round RT-PCR of the TCR CDR3. TCRdb reanalysed the multiplex PCR reads using MiXCR and keeps one entry per CDR3 protein. The data show 600,000 to 750,000 distinct CDR3 sequences, roughly 17% seen once. Sequenced input: blood. All receptors derive from a man in his forties or fifties with Graves' hyperthyroidism.

In the case of this clonotype: The junction departs from the called germline gene at one end, perhaps through a read error. The rearrangement links TRBV3-1 to TRBJ2-5, with unresolved D. The CDR3 totals 13 residues. Per germline, CDR1 LGHDT and CDR2 YNNKEL (reference sequence). The chain's CDR3 is CASSEDWLQAQYF. CDR3 DNA: TGTGCCAGCAGCGAAGATTGGTTGCAGGCCCAGTACTTC.

This clonotype has just a few counts. The rearrangement uses TRBV7-8 and TRBJ1-1; D is perhaps TRBD1 (6 bases). Per germline, CDR1 SGHVS and CDR2 FQNEAQ. This CDR3 spans 15 amino acids. Deletions cut 2 bases from V and 1 base from J, with 11 bases between. The CDR3 region has the DNA TGTGCCAGCAGCTTAAGGTCAGGGGCGAACACTGAAGCTTTCTTT. Amino acid sequence: CASSLRSGANTEAFF.

This rearrangement joins TRBV19 to TRBJ2-1; 14 bases match TRBD2. Germline V lookup: CDR1 LNHDA, CDR2 SQIVND (reference sequence). V gave up 4 bases and J gave up 4 bases; unmatched junction bases: 6. The CDR3 is 17 amino acids. The chain's CDR3 is CASSSGTSGSLYNEQFF. Here the CDR3 DNA reads TGTGCCAGTAGTAGCGGGACTAGCGGGAGCCTATACAATGAGCAGTTCTTC.

This clonotype was seen repeatedly, ten times or more. The rearrangement links TRBV10-3 to TRBJ2-5; 8 bases match TRBD2. This CDR3 has 14 residues. The V and J ends lost 6 bases and 5 bases, in that order; junction bases with no gene match: 8. Germline assignment: CDR1 ENHRY and CDR2 SYGVKD. As DNA, the CDR3 is TGTGCCATCAGCCACAGCGGGAGCGGGGAGACCCAGTACTTC. Protein sequence: CAISHSGSGETQYF.

This clonotype occurred many times. CDR3 coding DNA: TGTGCCAGCAGTTTACTAGCGGCACCCTACGAGCAGTACTTC. This sequence encodes CASSLLAAPYEQYF. The chain is built from TRBV28 and TRBJ2-7, with TRBD2 identical over 7 bases. Losses at the gene ends were 2 bases for V and 2 bases for J; bases not matched to a gene: 3. The CDR3 is made up of 14 amino acids. Germline V gene sequence: CDR1 MDHEN, CDR2 SYDVKM.

The chain employs TRBV6-1 and TRBJ1-5; D unclear. The CDR3 has 13 amino acids. Trimming left V 5 bases short and J 4 bases short, with 9 bases between. The germline CDR1 and CDR2 sequences are MNHNS and SASEGT. CDR3 sequence reads: CASSKIGNQPQHF. The DNA for the CDR3 is TGTGCCAGCAGTAAGATCGGAAATCAGCCCCAGCATTTT.

This clonotype was seen a handful of times. The chain has TRBV29-1 and TRBJ2-1; D is unclear. The CDR3 totals 14 residues. Germline CDR1 is SQVTM and CDR2 is ANQGSEA. V shed 6 bases and J shed 4 bases, with 16 bases lying between them. As DNA, the CDR3 is TGCAGCGTAAGCATAGCAAATGGGTACAATGAGCAGTTCTTC. Amino acid sequence: CSVSIANGYNEQFF.

This clonotype was recorded many times. The V and J genes are TRBV19 and TRBJ2-5, with 8 nucleotides matching TRBD2. Trimming removed 6 bases from V and 2 bases from J; junction bases left unmatched: 11. CDR3 size: 16 residues. Per the germline V gene, CDR1 is LNHDA and CDR2 is SQIVND (reference sequence). CDR3 loop: CASSLEGGLVQETQYF. The CDR3 DNA follows: TGTGCCAGTAGCCTCGAGGGGGGACTAGTACAAGAGACCCAGTACTTC.

For this clonotype: An end of the junction differs from the germline gene, which may be a read error. The V call is TRBV19, the J call TRBJ1-6; TRBD1 matches 7 bases. CDR3 length: 14 residues. In germline, CDR1 is LNHDA, CDR2 SQIVND (reference sequence). CDR3 bases: TGTGCCAGTAGTATGGAGGGGGCCGCGGCACCACTCCACTTT. Encoded protein: CASSMEGAAAPLHF.

Notes on this clonotype: Compared with germline, one end of the junction differs, possibly owing to a read error. This chain joins TRBV7-2 and TRBJ2-1; 8 nucleotides line up with TRBD2. CDR1 and CDR2 from the germline V gene are SGHTA and FQGNSA. This CDR3 has 15 amino acids. DNA of the CDR3: TGTGCCAGCAGCTTAGCGGGGACTAGTTACAATGAGCAGTCCTTC. Protein sequence: CASSLAGTSYNEQSF.

V usage is TRBV19 and J usage is TRBJ2-5; 13 nucleotides match TRBD2. V gave up 4 bases and J gave up 3 bases; unmatched junction bases: 8. The CDR3 sequence is 17 residues long. Germline V CDR1 and CDR2: LNHDA, SQIVND (reference sequence). This CDR3 reads CASSTRTSGRNEETQYF. Here the CDR3 DNA reads TGTGCCAGTAGTACTAGGACTAGCGGGAGAAATGAAGAGACCCAGTACTTC.

V gene TRBV11-2 combines with J gene TRBJ1-1; possible D gene TRBD1, 5 bases. CDR1 is SGHAT, CDR2 FQNNGV, per germline. The CDR3 runs 14 residues. The V end lost 5 bases, the J end lost 4 bases, and 14 bases lay between the germline ends. CDR3 in amino acids: CASSLSDGGTEAFF. The CDR3 DNA follows: TGTGCCAGCAGCCTCTCAGATGGGGGCACTGAAGCTTTCTTT. Supplemented by reference TRBV11-2 and TRBJ1-1, the full variable domain reads EAGVAQSPRYKIIEKRQSVAFWCNPISGHATLYWYQQILGQGPKLLIQFQNNGVVDDSQLPKDRFSAERLKGVDSTLKIQPAKLEDSAVYLCASSLSDGGTEAFFGQGTRLTVV.